Listed below are T cell receptor beta chains from one sample, sequenced in a study of cytomegalovirus exposure and HLA in healthy donors. The protocol was immunoSEQ multiplex PCR, while the TCRdb copy is restricted to in-frame clones and leaves out a portion. The sample yields 150,000 to 200,000 clones, around three quarters seen once. Sequenced material: PBMCs. The receptors here all came from a woman aged 30 to 39 in good health and CMV-seropositive. The conserved cysteine and the conserved F or W are not part of the CDR3 here. Clone size is not always given. Where it is, it says once, few, many or a class for expanded clones.

J gene: TRBJ1-5
V gene: TRBV2
clone size: .
CDR3 protein: ASSESSSNQPQH

J gene: TRBJ2-3
V gene: TRBV5-1
clone size: .
CDR3 protein: ASSFAGSITDTQY

J gene: TRBJ2-7
V gene: TRBV27
clone size: .
CDR3 protein: ASSLYGTVGYEQY

J gene: TRBJ1-2
V gene: TRBV7-9
clone size: few
CDR3 protein: ASSRDSAGYT

J gene: TRBJ2-7
V gene: TRBV18
clone size: .
CDR3 protein: ASSPTWGDEQY

J gene: TRBJ2-1
V gene: TRBV6-1
clone size: .
CDR3 protein: ASRRKDIYNEQF

J gene: TRBJ1-6
V gene: TRBV28
clone size: few
CDR3 protein: ASSPPLNGVSPLH

J gene: TRBJ1-5
V gene: TRBV30
clone size: .
CDR3 protein: AWSNRGNQPQH

J gene: TRBJ2-1
V gene: TRBV6-5
clone size: .
CDR3 protein: ASSSSQTSFEQF

J gene: TRBJ1-1
V gene: TRBV5-1
clone size: .
CDR3 protein: ASSWDRANTKAF

J gene: TRBJ2-5
V gene: TRBV7-2
clone size: few
CDR3 protein: ASSPGAGGPEETQY

J gene: TRBJ1-6
V gene: TRBV30
clone size: .
CDR3 protein: AWSMQEGPLH

J gene: TRBJ2-2
V gene: TRBV9
clone size: .
CDR3 protein: ASSASSGGAGELF